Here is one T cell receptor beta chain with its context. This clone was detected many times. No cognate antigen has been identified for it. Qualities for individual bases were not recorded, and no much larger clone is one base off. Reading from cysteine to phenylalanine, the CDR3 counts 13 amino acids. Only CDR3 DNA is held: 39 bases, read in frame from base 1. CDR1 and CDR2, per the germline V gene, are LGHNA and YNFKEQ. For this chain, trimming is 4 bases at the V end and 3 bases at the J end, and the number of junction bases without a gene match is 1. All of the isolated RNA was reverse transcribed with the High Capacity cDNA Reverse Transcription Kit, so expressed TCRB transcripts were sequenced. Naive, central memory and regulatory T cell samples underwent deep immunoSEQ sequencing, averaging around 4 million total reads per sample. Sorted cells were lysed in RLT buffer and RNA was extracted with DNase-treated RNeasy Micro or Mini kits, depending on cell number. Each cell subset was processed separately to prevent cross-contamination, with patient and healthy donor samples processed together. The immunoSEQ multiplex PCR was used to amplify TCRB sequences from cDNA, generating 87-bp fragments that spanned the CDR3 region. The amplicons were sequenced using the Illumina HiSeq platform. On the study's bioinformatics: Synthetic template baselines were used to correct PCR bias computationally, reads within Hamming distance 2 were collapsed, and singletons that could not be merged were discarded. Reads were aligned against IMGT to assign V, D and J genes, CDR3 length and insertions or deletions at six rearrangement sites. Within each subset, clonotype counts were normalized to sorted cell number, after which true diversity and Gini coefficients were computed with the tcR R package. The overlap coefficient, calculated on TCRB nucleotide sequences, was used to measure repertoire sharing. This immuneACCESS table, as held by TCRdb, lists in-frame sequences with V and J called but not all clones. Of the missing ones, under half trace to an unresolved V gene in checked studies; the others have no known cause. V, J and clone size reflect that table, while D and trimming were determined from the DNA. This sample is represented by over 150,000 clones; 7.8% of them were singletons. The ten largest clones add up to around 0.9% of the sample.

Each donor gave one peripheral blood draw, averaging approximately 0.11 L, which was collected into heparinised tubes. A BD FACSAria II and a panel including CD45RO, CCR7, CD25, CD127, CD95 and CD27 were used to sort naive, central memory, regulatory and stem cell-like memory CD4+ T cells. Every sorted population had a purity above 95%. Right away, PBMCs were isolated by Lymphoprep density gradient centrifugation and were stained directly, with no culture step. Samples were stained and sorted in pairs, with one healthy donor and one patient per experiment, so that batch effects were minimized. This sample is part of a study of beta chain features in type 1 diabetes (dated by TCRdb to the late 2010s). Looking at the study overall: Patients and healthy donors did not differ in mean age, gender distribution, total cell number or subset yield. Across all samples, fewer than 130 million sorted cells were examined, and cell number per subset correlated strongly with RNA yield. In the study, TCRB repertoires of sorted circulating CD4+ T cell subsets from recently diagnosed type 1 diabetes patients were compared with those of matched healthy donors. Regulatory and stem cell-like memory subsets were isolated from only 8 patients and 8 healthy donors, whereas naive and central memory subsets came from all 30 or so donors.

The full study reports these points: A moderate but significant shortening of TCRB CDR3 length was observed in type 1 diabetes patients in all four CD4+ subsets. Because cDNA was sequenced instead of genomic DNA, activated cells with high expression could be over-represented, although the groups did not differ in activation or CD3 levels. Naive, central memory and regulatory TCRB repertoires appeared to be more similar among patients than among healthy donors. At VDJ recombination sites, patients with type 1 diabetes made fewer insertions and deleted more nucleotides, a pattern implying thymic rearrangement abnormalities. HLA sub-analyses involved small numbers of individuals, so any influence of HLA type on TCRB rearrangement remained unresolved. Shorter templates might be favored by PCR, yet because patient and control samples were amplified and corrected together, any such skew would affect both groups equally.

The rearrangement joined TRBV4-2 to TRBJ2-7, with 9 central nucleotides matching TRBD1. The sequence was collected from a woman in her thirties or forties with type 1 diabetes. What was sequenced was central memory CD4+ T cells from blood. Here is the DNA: TGTGCCAGCAGCCGGGACAGGGTCTACGAGCAGTACTTC. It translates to CASSRDRVYEQYF.